Here is one TCR beta chain with its context. Antigen specificity is unknown. This sample was taken from a study of response to subunit inactivated influenza vaccine. General study points: The study's authors posited that every seasonal influenza vaccination enlists few new T cells.

The V end lost 4 bases, the J end lost 3 bases, and 10 bases lay between the germline ends. This CDR3 contains 14 residues. The germline CDR1 and CDR2 sequences are MGHRA and YSYEKL. TCRdb redid the calling of the RT-PCR reads with MiXCR, one entry per CDR3 protein. The repertoire consists of 300,000 to 350,000 distinct CDR3 sequences, with about 20% occurring once and the leading ten covering approximately 10%. V gene TRBV4-1 combines with J gene TRBJ1-5; D is ambiguous. The TCR comes from a man between 45 and 75 years old who received an inactivated influenza vaccine. The sequencing here drew on PBMCs from blood, taken approximately 20 months after vaccination. CDR3 protein: CASSLGPDNQPQHF. The CDR3 DNA follows: TGCGCCAGCAGCCTTGGACCGGACAATCAGCCCCAGCATTTT.